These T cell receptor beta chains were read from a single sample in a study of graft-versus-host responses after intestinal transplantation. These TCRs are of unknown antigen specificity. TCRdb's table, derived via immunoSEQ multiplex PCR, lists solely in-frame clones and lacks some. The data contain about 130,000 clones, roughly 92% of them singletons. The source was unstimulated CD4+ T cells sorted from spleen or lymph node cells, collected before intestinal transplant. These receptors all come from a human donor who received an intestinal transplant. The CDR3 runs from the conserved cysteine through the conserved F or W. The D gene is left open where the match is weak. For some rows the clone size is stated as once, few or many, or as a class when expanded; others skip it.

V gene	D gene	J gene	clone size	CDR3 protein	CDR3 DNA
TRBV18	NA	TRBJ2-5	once	CASSPPAKETQYF	TGTGCCAGCTCACCACCGGCTAAAGAGACCCAGTACTTC
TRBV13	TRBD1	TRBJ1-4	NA	CASSFRQGLNEKLFF	TGTGCCAGCAGCTTCAGACAGGGTCTTAATGAAAAACTGTTTTTT
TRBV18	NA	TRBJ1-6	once	CASSPEVWSPLHF	TGTGCCAGCTCACCAGAGGTTTGGTCACCCCTCCACTTT
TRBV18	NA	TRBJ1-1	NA	CASSPGQGLNTEAFF	TGTGCCAGCTCACCAGGTCAGGGTCTAAACACTGAAGCTTTCTTT
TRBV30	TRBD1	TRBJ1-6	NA	CAWRGQGAVWSPLHF	TGTGCCTGGAGAGGACAGGGGGCGGTTTGGTCACCCCTCCACTTT
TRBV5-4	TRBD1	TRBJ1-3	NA	CASSLTGVGNTIYF	TGTGCCAGCAGCTTGACAGGGGTCGGAAACACCATATATTTT
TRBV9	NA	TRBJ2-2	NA	CASSPQGSANTGELFF	TGTGCCAGCAGCCCCCAGGGCTCCGCGAACACCGGGGAGCTGTTTTTT
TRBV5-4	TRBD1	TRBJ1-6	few	CASSSTGGSPLHF	TGTGCCAGCAGCTCGACAGGGGGCTCACCCCTCCACTTT
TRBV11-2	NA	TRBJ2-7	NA	CASSFGTGTSEQYF	TGTGCCAGCAGCTTTGGCACCGGGACGTCCGAGCAGTACTTC
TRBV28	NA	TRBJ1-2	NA	CASSLVHSERGYTF	TGTGCCAGCAGTTTGGTGCACAGTGAGAGAGGCTACACCTTC
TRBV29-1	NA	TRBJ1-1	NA	CSVDRGRNTEAFF	TGCAGCGTTGATAGGGGGAGGAACACTGAAGCTTTCTTT
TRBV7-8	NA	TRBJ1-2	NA	CASSLRGGTYNYGYTF	TGTGCCAGCAGCTTAAGGGGGGGCACTTACAACTATGGCTACACCTTC
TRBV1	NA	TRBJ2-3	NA	CTSSRSTDTQYF	TGCACCAGCAGCCGGAGCACAGATACGCAGTATTTT
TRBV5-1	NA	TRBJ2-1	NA	CASSPPGSGKRGEQFF	TGCGCCAGCAGCCCACCAGGATCAGGGAAAAGGGGTGAGCAGTTCTTC
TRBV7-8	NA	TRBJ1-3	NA	CASSLVGSYSGNTIYF	TGTGCCAGCAGCTTAGTAGGGTCGTACTCTGGAAACACCATATATTTT
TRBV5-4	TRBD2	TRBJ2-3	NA	CASSLGGGGSTDTQYF	TGTGCCAGCAGCTTGGGGGGCGGGGGGAGCACAGATACGCAGTATTTT
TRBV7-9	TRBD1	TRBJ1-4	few	CASNSPFGRGTNEKLFF	TGTGCCAGCAACTCCCCCTTTGGCAGGGGGACTAATGAAAAACTGTTTTTT
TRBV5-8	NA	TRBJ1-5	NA	CASSLWQQSRSNQPQHF	TGTGCCAGCAGCTTGTGGCAGCAGAGTAGAAGCAATCAGCCCCAGCATTTT
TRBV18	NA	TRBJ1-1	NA	CASSPESLNTEAFF	TGTGCCAGCTCACCAGAATCTTTGAACACTGAAGCTTTCTTT
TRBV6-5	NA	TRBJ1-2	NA	CASSQFGGRGYTF	TGTGCCAGCAGTCAATTTGGGGGCAGGGGCTACACCTTC
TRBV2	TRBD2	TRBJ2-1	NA	CASSGGTTINEQFF	TGTGCCAGCAGTGGAGGGACTACCATAAATGAGCAGTTCTTC
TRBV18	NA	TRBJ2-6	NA	CASSQGTSGANVLTF	TGTGCCAGCTCCCAGGGTACATCCGGGGCCAACGTCCTGACTTTC
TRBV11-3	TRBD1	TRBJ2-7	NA	CASSLVGQGDEQYF	TGTGCCAGCAGCTTAGTTGGACAGGGAGACGAGCAGTACTTC
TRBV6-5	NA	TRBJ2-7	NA	CASSGQIYEQYF	TGTGCCAGCAGCGGACAGATCTACGAGCAGTACTTC
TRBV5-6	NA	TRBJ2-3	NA	CASSLGDTQYF	TGTGCCAGCAGCTTGGGAGATACGCAGTATTTT
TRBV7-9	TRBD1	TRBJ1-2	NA	CASSSRDSLYTF	TGTGCCAGCAGCTCCCGGGACAGCCTCTACACCTTC
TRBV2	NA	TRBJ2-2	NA	CASRFDTGELFF	TGTGCCAGCCGCTTTGACACCGGGGAGCTGTTTTTT
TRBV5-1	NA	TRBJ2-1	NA	CASAEGVGSYNEQFF	TGCGCCAGCGCCGAGGGGGTCGGCTCCTACAATGAGCAGTTCTTC
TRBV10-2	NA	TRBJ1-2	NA	CASSELRGYGYTF	TGCGCCAGCAGTGAATTGCGAGGCTATGGCTACACCTTC
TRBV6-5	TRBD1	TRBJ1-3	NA	CASSYQGAGNTIYF	TGTGCCAGCAGTTATCAGGGGGCCGGAAACACCATATATTTT